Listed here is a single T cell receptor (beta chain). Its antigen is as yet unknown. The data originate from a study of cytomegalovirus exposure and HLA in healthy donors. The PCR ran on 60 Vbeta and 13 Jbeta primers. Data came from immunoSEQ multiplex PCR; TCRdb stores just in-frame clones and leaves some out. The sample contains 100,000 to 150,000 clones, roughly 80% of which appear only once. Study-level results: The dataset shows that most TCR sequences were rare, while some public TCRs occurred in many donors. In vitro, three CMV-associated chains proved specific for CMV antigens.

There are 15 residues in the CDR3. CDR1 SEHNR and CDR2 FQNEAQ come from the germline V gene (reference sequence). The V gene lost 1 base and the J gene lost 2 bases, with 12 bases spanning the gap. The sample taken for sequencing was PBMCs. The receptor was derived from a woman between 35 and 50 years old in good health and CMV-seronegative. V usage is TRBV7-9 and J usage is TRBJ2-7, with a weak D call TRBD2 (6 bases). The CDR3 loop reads CASSLGLASTYEQYF. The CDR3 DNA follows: TGTGCCAGCAGCTTAGGGCTAGCGTCTACCTACGAGCAGTACTTC.